The sequence of this TCR beta chain was determined in a study of human T cells and chemical hapten exposure. Looking at the study overall: DPC at 2% was the sensitizing agent, placed on roughly 2 cm by roughly 2 cm of upper inner arm skin. Patches that contained 0.01% DPC were applied to the upper back and read at 6 days. Across samples, TCR yields varied, mostly owing to small differences in pooled library volumes.

Time point indicated: patch test 3, about 24 weeks after DPC sensitization. This sample's treatment: therapeutic diphenylcyclopropenone sensitization with weekly scalp DPC. TCRdb analysed the RACE reads with MiXCR anew, one entry per CDR3 protein. The sample has 90,000 to 140,000 distinct CDR3 sequences; less than 40% are singletons. The study, taken as a whole, reports: It should be noted that donors had alopecia, so their immune response may differ from healthy people's.

This clonotype was seen just once. What it binds is unknown. Looked up from germline, CDR1 is LGHNA and CDR2 is YSLEER. The CDR3 runs 15 residues. V lost 0 bases and J lost 8, with 11 bases in between. The clonotype comes from a man aged 40-55 years with alopecia areata. Some clones in this sample may be carry-over from other donors' samples. The specimen was whole blood, collected in connection with sensitization to the hapten diphenylcyclopropenone (DPC). This sequence joins TRBV4-3 and TRBJ1-6; D is unclear. The CDR3 DNA sequence: TGCGCCAGCAGCCAAGACCGGGGTCGGGATTCACCCCTCCACTTT. This sequence encodes CASSQDRGRDSPLHF.